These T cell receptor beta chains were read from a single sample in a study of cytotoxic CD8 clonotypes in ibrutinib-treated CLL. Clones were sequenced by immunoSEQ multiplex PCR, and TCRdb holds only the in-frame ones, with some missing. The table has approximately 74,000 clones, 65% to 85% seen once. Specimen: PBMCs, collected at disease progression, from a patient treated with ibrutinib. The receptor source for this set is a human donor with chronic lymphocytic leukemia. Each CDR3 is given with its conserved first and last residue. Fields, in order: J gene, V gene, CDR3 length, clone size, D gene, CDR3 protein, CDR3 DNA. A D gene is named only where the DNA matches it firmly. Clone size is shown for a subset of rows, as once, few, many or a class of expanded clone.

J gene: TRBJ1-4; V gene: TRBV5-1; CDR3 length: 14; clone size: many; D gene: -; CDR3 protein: CASSLTGGSEKLFF; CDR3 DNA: TGCGCCAGCAGCTTAACGGGGGGTAGTGAAAAACTGTTTTTT
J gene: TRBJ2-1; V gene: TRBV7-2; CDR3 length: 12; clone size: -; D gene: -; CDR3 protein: CASSLVANEQFF; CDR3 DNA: TGTGCCAGCAGCTTAGTTGCCAATGAGCAGTTCTTC
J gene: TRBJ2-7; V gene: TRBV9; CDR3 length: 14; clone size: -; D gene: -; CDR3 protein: CASSVGPPDYEQYF; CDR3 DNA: TGTGCCAGCAGCGTAGGTCCACCAGACTACGAGCAGTACTTC
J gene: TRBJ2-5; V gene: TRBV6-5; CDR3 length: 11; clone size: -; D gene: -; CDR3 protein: CASRERETQYF; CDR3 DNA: TGTGCCAGCAGGGAAAGGGAGACCCAGTACTTC
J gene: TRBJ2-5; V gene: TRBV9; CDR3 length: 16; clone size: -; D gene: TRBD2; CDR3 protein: CASSVAALAGAETQYF; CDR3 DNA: TGTGCCAGCAGCGTAGCAGCCCTAGCGGGGGCAGAGACCCAGTACTTC
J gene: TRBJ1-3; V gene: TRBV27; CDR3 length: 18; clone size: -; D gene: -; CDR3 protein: CASSLFFGAASSGNTIYF; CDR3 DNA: TGTGCCAGCAGTTTATTCTTTGGGGCCGCCTCCTCTGGAAACACCATATATTTT
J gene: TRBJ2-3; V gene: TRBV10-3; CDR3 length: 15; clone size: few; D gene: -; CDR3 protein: CATSSSEIHTDTQYF; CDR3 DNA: TGTGCCACCTCGTCCTCAGAGATACACACAGATACGCAGTATTTT
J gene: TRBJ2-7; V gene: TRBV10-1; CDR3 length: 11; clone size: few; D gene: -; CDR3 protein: CASSEGYEQYF; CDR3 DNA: TGCGCCAGCAGTGAAGGGTACGAGCAGTACTTC
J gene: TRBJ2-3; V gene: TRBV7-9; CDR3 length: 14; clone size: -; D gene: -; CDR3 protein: CASTARGAADTQYF; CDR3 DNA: TGTGCCAGCACAGCCCGGGGGGCCGCAGATACGCAGTATTTT
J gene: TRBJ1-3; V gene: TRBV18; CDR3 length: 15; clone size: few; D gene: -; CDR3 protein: CASSPTTGTGNTIYF; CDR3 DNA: TGTGCCAGCTCACCTACCACAGGGACTGGAAACACCATATATTTT
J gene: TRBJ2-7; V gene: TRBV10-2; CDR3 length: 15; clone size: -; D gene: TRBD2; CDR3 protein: CASSEGGLAPYEQYF; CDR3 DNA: TGCGCCAGCAGTGAGGGGGGACTAGCCCCTTACGAGCAGTACTTC
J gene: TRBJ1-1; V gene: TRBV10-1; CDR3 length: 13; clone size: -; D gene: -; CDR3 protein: CASGSGMNTEAFF; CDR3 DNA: TGCGCCAGCGGGTCAGGAATGAACACTGAAGCTTTCTTT
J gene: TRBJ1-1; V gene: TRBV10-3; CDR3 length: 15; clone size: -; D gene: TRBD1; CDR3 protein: CAISDTGQKHTEAFF; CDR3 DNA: TGTGCCATCAGTGATACGGGACAGAAACACACTGAAGCTTTCTTT
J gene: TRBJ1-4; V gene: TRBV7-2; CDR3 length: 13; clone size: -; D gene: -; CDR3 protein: CASSLGRAEKLFF; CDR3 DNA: TGTGCCAGCAGCTTAGGCAGGGCTGAAAAACTGTTTTTT
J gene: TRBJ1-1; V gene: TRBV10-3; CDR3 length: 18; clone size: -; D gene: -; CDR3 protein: CAISDYKPKRSDDTEAFF; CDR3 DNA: TGTGCCATCAGTGATTATAAACCTAAGCGGTCCGATGACACTGAAGCTTTCTTT
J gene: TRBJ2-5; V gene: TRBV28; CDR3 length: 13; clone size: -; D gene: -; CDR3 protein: CASSTPAGETQYF; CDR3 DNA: TGTGCCAGCAGCACACCGGCCGGGGAGACCCAGTACTTC
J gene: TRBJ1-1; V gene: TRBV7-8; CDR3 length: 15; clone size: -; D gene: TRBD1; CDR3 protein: CASSTRTGLNTEAFF; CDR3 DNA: TGTGCCAGCAGCACCAGGACAGGGCTGAACACTGAAGCTTTCTTT
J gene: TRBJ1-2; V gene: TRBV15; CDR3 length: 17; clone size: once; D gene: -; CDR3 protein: CATSRDRWGEESYGYTF; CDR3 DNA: TGTGCCACCAGCAGAGATCGGTGGGGGGAAGAGAGCTATGGCTACACCTTC
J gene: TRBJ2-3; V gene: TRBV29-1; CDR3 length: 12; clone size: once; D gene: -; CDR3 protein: CSVEGTPDTQYF; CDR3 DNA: TGCAGCGTTGAAGGAACACCCGATACGCAGTATTTT
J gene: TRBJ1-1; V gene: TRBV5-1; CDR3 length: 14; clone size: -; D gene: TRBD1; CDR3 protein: CASSWGQGNGEAFF; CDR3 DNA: TGCGCCAGCAGCTGGGGACAGGGGAATGGTGAAGCTTTCTTT
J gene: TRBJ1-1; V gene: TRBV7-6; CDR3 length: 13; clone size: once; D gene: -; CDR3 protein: CASSLSRNTEAFF; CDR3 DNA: TGTGCCAGCAGCTTATCGAGGAACACTGAAGCTTTCTTT
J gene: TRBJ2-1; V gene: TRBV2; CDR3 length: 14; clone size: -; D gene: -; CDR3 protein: CASSPGLSSNEQFF; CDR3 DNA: TGTGCCAGCAGTCCGGGACTGAGTTCCAATGAGCAGTTCTTC
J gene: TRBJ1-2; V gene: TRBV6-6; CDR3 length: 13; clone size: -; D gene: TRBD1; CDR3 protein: CASRPGGDYGYTF; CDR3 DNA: TGTGCCAGCAGACCAGGGGGGGACTATGGCTACACCTTC
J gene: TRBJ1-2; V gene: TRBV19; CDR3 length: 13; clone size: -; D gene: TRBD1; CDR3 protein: CASRGKLNYGYTF; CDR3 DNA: TGTGCCAGCAGGGGGAAACTAAACTATGGCTACACCTTC
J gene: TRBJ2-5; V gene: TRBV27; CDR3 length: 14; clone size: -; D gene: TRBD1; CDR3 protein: CASRDRGTRETQYF; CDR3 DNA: TGTGCCAGCAGGGACAGGGGGACGAGAGAGACCCAGTACTTC
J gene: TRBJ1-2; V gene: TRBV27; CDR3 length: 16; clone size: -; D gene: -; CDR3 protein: CASSLSIDSPNYGYTF; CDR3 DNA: TGTGCCAGCAGTTTATCGATCGACAGTCCGAACTATGGCTACACCTTC
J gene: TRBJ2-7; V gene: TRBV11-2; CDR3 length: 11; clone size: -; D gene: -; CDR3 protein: CASSTQREQYF; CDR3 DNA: TGTGCCAGCAGCACCCAGCGGGAGCAGTACTTC
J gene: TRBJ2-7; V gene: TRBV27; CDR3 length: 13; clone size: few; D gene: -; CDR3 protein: CASNRYPGHEQYF; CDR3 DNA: TGTGCCAGCAACCGATACCCCGGACACGAGCAGTACTTC
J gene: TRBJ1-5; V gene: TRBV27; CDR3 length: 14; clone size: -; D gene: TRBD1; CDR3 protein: CASSLEYRGQPQHF; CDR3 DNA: TGTGCCAGCAGTTTAGAGTACAGGGGACAGCCCCAGCATTTT
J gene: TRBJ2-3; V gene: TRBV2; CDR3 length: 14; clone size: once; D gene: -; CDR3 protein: CASSMGPGPDTQYF; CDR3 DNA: TGTGCCAGCAGTATGGGCCCCGGACCCGATACGCAGTATTTT
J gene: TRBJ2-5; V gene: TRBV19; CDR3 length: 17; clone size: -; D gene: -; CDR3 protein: CASSRGRAGWSGETQYF; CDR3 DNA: TGTGCCAGTAGTAGGGGGCGCGCTGGATGGAGTGGGGAGACCCAGTACTTC
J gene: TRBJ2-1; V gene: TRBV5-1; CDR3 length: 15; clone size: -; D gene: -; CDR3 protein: CASSLRGVSYNEQFF; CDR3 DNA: TGCGCCAGCAGCTTAAGGGGGGTCTCCTACAATGAGCAGTTCTTC
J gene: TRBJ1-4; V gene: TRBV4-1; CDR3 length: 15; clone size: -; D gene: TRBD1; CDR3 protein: CASSQADRVVEKLFF; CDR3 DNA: TGCGCCAGCAGCCAAGCTGACAGGGTAGTTGAAAAACTGTTTTTT
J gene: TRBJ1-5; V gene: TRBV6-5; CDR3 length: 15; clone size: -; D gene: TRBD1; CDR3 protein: CASSYLDRADQPQHF; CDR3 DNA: TGTGCCAGCAGTTACTTGGACAGGGCCGATCAGCCCCAGCATTTT
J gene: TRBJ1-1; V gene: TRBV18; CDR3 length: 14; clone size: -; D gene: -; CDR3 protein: CASSPTGGSAEAFF; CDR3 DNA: TGTGCCAGCTCACCGACGGGGGGGTCGGCTGAAGCTTTCTTT
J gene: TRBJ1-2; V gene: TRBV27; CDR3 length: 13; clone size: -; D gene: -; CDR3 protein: CASSLAGKYGYTF; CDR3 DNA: TGTGCCAGCAGTTTAGCGGGGAAATATGGCTACACCTTC
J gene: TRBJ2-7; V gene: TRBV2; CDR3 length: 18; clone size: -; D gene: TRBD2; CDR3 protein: CASTMTSGSYYSFGEQYF; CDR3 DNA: TGTGCCAGCACAATGACTAGCGGGAGTTATTATTCGTTCGGCGAGCAGTACTTC
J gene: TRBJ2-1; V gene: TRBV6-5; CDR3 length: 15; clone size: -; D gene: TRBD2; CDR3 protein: CASSPYLAGVNEQFF; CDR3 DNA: TGTGCCAGCAGCCCTTATCTAGCGGGAGTAAATGAGCAGTTCTTC
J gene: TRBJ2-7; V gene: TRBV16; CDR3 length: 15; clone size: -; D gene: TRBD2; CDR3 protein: CASRRTSGASYEQYF; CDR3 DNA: TGTGCCAGCAGGAGGACTAGCGGGGCCTCCTACGAGCAGTACTTC
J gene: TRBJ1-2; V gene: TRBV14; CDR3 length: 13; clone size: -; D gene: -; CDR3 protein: CASSRRIDYGYTF; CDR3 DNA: TGTGCCAGCAGCCGACGGATAGACTATGGCTACACCTTC
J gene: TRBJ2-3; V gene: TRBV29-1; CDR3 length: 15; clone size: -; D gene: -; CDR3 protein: CSVEERDSSTDTQYF; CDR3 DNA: TGCAGCGTTGAAGAGAGGGATTCTAGCACAGATACGCAGTATTTT
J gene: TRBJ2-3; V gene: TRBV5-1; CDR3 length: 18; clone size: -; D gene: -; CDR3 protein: CASSLGLGLAETTDTQYF; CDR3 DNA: TGCGCCAGCAGCTTGGGTTTGGGGCTAGCCGAAACCACAGATACGCAGTATTTT
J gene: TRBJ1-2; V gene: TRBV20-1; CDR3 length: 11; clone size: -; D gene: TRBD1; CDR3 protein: CSARTGHGYTF; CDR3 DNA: TGCAGTGCTAGGACAGGGCATGGCTACACCTTC
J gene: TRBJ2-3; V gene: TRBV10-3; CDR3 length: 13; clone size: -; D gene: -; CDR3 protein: CAISVGRTDTQYF; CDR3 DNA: TGTGCCATCAGTGTGGGAAGGACAGATACGCAGTATTTT
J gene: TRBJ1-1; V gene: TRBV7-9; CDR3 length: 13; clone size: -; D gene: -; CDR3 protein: CASSYQRGTEAFF; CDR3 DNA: TGTGCCAGCAGCTACCAACGGGGTACTGAAGCTTTCTTT
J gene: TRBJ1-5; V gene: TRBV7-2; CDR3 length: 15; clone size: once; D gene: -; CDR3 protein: CASSLKVGRRQPQHF; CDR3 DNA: TGTGCCAGCAGCTTAAAAGTAGGCCGACGGCAGCCCCAGCATTTT
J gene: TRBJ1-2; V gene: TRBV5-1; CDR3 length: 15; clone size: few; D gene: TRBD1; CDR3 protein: CASSFGAGGGYGYTF; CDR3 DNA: TGCGCCAGCAGCTTTGGGGCAGGGGGTGGCTATGGCTACACCTTC
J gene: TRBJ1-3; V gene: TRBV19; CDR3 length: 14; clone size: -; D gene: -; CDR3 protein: CASRSEHSGNTIYF; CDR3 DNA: TGTGCCAGTAGGTCTGAGCACTCTGGAAACACCATATATTTT
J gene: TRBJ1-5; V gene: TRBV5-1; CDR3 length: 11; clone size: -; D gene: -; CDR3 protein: CASSPPRPQHF; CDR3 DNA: TGCGCCAGCAGCCCGCCCCGGCCCCAGCATTTT
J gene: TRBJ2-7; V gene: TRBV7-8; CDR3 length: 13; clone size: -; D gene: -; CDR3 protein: CASSHRTTWEQYF; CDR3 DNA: TGTGCCAGCAGCCACCGGACCACTTGGGAGCAGTACTTC
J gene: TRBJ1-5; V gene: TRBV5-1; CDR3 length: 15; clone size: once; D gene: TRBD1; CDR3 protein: CASSLGTGVFQPQHF; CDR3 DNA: TGCGCCAGCAGCTTGGGGACAGGGGTGTTCCAGCCCCAGCATTTT
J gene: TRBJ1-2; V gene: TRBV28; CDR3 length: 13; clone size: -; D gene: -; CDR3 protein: CASTLQGVGGYTF; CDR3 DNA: TGTGCCAGCACCCTTCAGGGTGTCGGTGGCTACACCTTC
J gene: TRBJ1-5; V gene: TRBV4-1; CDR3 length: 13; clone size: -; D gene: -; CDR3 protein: CASSQESLQPQHF; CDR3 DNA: TGCGCCAGCAGCCAAGAATCCCTACAGCCCCAGCATTTT
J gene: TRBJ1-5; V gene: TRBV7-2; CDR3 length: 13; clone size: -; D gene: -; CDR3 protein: CASSLTGNQPQHF; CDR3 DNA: TGTGCCAGCAGCTTAACGGGAAACCAGCCCCAGCATTTT
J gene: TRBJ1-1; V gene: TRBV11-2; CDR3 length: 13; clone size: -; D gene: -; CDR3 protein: CASSLDRNTEAFF; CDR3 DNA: TGTGCCAGCAGCTTAGACAGGAACACTGAAGCTTTCTTT
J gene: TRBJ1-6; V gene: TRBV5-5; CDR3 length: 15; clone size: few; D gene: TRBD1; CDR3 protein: CASSWTGRDNSPLHF; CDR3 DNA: TGTGCCAGCAGCTGGACAGGGAGGGATAATTCACCCCTCCACTTT
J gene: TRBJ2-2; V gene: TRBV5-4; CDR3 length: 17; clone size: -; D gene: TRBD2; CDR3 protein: CASSRRTSGIHTGELFF; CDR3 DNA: TGTGCCAGCAGTAGGCGGACTAGCGGGATACACACCGGGGAGCTGTTTTTT
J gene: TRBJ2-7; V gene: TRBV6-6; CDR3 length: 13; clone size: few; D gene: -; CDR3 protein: CASSPRALDEQYF; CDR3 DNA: TGTGCCAGCAGTCCCCGGGCCCTTGACGAGCAGTACTTC
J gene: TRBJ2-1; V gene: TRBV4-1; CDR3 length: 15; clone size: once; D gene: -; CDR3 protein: CASSQDGGPYNEQFF; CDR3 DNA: TGCGCCAGCAGCCAAGACGGGGGGCCGTACAATGAGCAGTTCTTC
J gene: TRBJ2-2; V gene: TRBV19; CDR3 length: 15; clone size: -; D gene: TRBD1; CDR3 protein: CASSRDRVSTGELFF; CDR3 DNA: TGTGCCAGTAGTCGGGACAGGGTTAGCACCGGGGAGCTGTTTTTT